These T cell receptor beta chains were read from a single sample in a study of blood T cell repertoires in COVID-19. Here immunoSEQ multiplex PCR was the method, and the copy in TCRdb shows in-frame clones only, minus some. The sample includes about 280,000 clones, around nine tenths of them seen just once. The sample consisted of peripheral blood. The receptors derive from a middle-aged man with active or convalescent COVID-19. CDR3s include the opening cysteine and the closing phenylalanine or tryptophan. Each record gives: CDR3 DNA, CDR3 protein, V gene, D gene, J gene, clone size. The D gene is left open where the match is weak. Not every row has a clone size; where given, it reads once, few, many or a size class.

CDR3 DNA: TGTGCCTGGAGTCGGGAAAGCTCCTATAATTCACCCCTCCACTTT
CDR3 protein: CAWSRESSYNSPLHF
V gene: TRBV30
D gene: .
J gene: TRBJ1-6
clone size: .

CDR3 DNA: TGCGCCAGCAGTGAGTCGAGGGACTACTACGAGCAGTACTTC
CDR3 protein: CASSESRDYYEQYF
V gene: TRBV10-1
D gene: TRBD2
J gene: TRBJ2-7
clone size: few

CDR3 DNA: TGTGCCAGCAACACAGGAACGACGATGGGGCAGTTCTTC
CDR3 protein: CASNTGTTMGQFF
V gene: TRBV6-5
D gene: .
J gene: TRBJ2-1
clone size: few

CDR3 DNA: TGCGCCAGCAGCCAGGGAGATGTCAGCCGTTACGAGCAGTACTTC
CDR3 protein: CASSQGDVSRYEQYF
V gene: TRBV4-1
D gene: .
J gene: TRBJ2-7
clone size: once

CDR3 DNA: TGTGCCAGTAGTATGGAGGGTTATAATTCACCCCTCCACTTT
CDR3 protein: CASSMEGYNSPLHF
V gene: TRBV19
D gene: .
J gene: TRBJ1-6
clone size: .

CDR3 DNA: TGTGCCTGGAGTTATATGAACACTGAAGCTTTCTTT
CDR3 protein: CAWSYMNTEAFF
V gene: TRBV30
D gene: .
J gene: TRBJ1-1
clone size: few

CDR3 DNA: TGTGCCAGCAGCTTGGGGGGTTCCTACGAGCAGTACTTC
CDR3 protein: CASSLGGSYEQYF
V gene: TRBV11-2
D gene: .
J gene: TRBJ2-7
clone size: .

CDR3 DNA: TGCGCCAGCAGCTCCCGGACTAACACCGGGGAGCTGTTTTTT
CDR3 protein: CASSSRTNTGELFF
V gene: TRBV5-1
D gene: .
J gene: TRBJ2-2
clone size: once

CDR3 DNA: TGTGCCAGCAGCTTAGCGACAGGCCTGGGGGAGCAGTACTTC
CDR3 protein: CASSLATGLGEQYF
V gene: TRBV11-1
D gene: .
J gene: TRBJ2-7
clone size: .

CDR3 DNA: TGCGCCAGCAGCTTGGATGGGCAGGGGTTGAACGAGCAGTACTTC
CDR3 protein: CASSLDGQGLNEQYF
V gene: TRBV5-1
D gene: .
J gene: TRBJ2-7
clone size: .

CDR3 DNA: TGTGCCAGCAGCTTAGATGGGACAGCTAACTATGGCTACACCTTC
CDR3 protein: CASSLDGTANYGYTF
V gene: TRBV7-2
D gene: TRBD1
J gene: TRBJ1-2
clone size: many

CDR3 DNA: TGTGCCAGCAGCCGACCGGGACAGGGGGTCACCGGGGAGCTGTTTTTT
CDR3 protein: CASSRPGQGVTGELFF
V gene: TRBV3-1/TRBV3-2
D gene: TRBD1
J gene: TRBJ2-2
clone size: once

CDR3 DNA: TGTGCCAGCAGCCAAGACGGGACTAGCGGGGGTAACACCGGGGAGCTGTTTTTT
CDR3 protein: CASSQDGTSGGNTGELFF
V gene: TRBV3-1/TRBV3-2
D gene: TRBD2
J gene: TRBJ2-2
clone size: .

CDR3 DNA: TGCGCCAGCAGCCCGAACGTTGGGGGGATGAACACTGAAGCTTTCTTT
CDR3 protein: CASSPNVGGMNTEAFF
V gene: TRBV5-1
D gene: .
J gene: TRBJ1-1
clone size: .

CDR3 DNA: TGTGCCAGCAGCTTAGGGCAGAATAGCAATCAGCCCCAGCATTTT
CDR3 protein: CASSLGQNSNQPQHF
V gene: TRBV13
D gene: .
J gene: TRBJ1-5
clone size: .

CDR3 DNA: TGTGCCAGTAGACTTGAAGGAGGGGGCAGAGGGGAAAAACTGTTTTTT
CDR3 protein: CASRLEGGGRGEKLFF
V gene: TRBV19
D gene: TRBD1
J gene: TRBJ1-4
clone size: .

CDR3 DNA: TGTGCCAGCAGCTTAATCAGGATTCTGGCGGGAAGGGCCGGGGAGCTGTTTTTT
CDR3 protein: CASSLIRILAGRAGELFF
V gene: TRBV7-2
D gene: .
J gene: TRBJ2-2
clone size: .

CDR3 DNA: TGTGCCAGCAGTTTCAGTGGGGCCCATGGCTACACCTTC
CDR3 protein: CASSFSGAHGYTF
V gene: TRBV12-3/TRBV12-4
D gene: .
J gene: TRBJ1-2
clone size: .

CDR3 DNA: TGTGCCATCAGTGAAAGGGGGCAGAACTACGAGCAGTACTTC
CDR3 protein: CAISERGQNYEQYF
V gene: TRBV10-3
D gene: TRBD1
J gene: TRBJ2-7
clone size: .

CDR3 DNA: TGTGCCAGCAGTGAACTAGCGGGATCTGGGGCCAACGTCCTGACTTTC
CDR3 protein: CASSELAGSGANVLTF
V gene: TRBV2
D gene: TRBD2
J gene: TRBJ2-6
clone size: .

CDR3 DNA: TGTGCCAGTAGTATGCTACAGGGGGATGGCTACACCTTC
CDR3 protein: CASSMLQGDGYTF
V gene: TRBV19
D gene: TRBD1
J gene: TRBJ1-2
clone size: .

CDR3 DNA: TGTGCCAGCAGAGCCGGACAGGGGGCTTACGAGCAGTACTTC
CDR3 protein: CASRAGQGAYEQYF
V gene: TRBV6-5
D gene: TRBD1
J gene: TRBJ2-7
clone size: .

CDR3 DNA: TGTGCCTGGAGTAGCGGGAGGGCCGCAGCAGATACGCAGTATTTT
CDR3 protein: CAWSSGRAAADTQYF
V gene: TRBV30
D gene: TRBD2
J gene: TRBJ2-3
clone size: .

CDR3 DNA: TGTGCCAGCCAAAGGGGGACCCCGCTGACAGATACGCAGTATTTT
CDR3 protein: CASQRGTPLTDTQYF
V gene: TRBV2
D gene: .
J gene: TRBJ2-3
clone size: .

CDR3 DNA: TGTGCCACCAGCAGCTACGGGAGCCCCGTCCTGGGCTCTAGCACAGATACGCAGTATTTT
CDR3 protein: CATSSYGSPVLGSSTDTQYF
V gene: TRBV15
D gene: .
J gene: TRBJ2-3
clone size: .

CDR3 DNA: TGTGCCAGCAGCTTAGTGGGGCACCGATTCTCCTATAATTCACCCCTCCACTTT
CDR3 protein: CASSLVGHRFSYNSPLHF
V gene: TRBV7-2
D gene: .
J gene: TRBJ1-6
clone size: .

CDR3 DNA: TGTGCCAGCAGCTTGGGAGACAGGTTTGAAAAACTGTTTTTT
CDR3 protein: CASSLGDRFEKLFF
V gene: TRBV5-7
D gene: .
J gene: TRBJ1-4
clone size: few

CDR3 DNA: TGTGCCATCAGCGTGGAACAGGGGGGACCTTCACCCCTCCACTTT
CDR3 protein: CAISVEQGGPSPLHF
V gene: TRBV10-3
D gene: TRBD1
J gene: TRBJ1-6
clone size: once

CDR3 DNA: TGTGCCAGCAGTGACAGGGGGAATCAGCCCCAGCATTTT
CDR3 protein: CASSDRGNQPQHF
V gene: TRBV25-1
D gene: TRBD1
J gene: TRBJ1-5
clone size: .

CDR3 DNA: TGTGCCAGCAGTGGAGAAAATCAGCCCCAGCATTTT
CDR3 protein: CASSGENQPQHF
V gene: TRBV2
D gene: .
J gene: TRBJ1-5
clone size: once

CDR3 DNA: TGTGCCAGCAGCGGGACTAGCGGGGGCAATGAGCAGTTCTTC
CDR3 protein: CASSGTSGGNEQFF
V gene: TRBV9
D gene: TRBD2
J gene: TRBJ2-1
clone size: .

CDR3 DNA: TGCGCCAGCAGCAGCCCCCAGACATTGAACACTGAAGCTTTCTTT
CDR3 protein: CASSSPQTLNTEAFF
V gene: TRBV5-1
D gene: .
J gene: TRBJ1-1
clone size: .